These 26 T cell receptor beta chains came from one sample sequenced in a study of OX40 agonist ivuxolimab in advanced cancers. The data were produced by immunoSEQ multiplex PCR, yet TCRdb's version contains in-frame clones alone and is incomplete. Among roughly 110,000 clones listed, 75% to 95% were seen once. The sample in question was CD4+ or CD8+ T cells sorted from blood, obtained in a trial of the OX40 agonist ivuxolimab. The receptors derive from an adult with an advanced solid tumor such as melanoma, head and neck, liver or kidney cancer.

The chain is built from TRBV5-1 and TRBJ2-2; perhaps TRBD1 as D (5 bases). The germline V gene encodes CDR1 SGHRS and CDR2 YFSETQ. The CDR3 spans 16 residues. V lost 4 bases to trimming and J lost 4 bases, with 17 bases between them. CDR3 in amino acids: CASSAPGPAPTGELFF. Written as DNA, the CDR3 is TGCGCCAGCAGCGCCCCAGGGCCAGCCCCCACCGGGGAGCTGTTTTTT.

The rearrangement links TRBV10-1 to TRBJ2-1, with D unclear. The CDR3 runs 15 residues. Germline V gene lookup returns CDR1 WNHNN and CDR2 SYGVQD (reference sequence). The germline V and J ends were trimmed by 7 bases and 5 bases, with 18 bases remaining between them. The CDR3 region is CASTPGPMRNNEQFF. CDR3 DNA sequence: TGCGCCAGCACCCCGGGCCCAATGAGGAACAATGAGCAGTTCTTC.

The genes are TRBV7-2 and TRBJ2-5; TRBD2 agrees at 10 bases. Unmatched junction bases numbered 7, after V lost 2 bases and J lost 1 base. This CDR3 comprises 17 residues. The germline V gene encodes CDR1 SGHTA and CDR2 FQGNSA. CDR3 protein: CASSLTYGTSVQETQYF. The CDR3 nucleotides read TGTGCCAGCAGCTTAACCTACGGGACTAGCGTCCAAGAGACCCAGTACTTC.

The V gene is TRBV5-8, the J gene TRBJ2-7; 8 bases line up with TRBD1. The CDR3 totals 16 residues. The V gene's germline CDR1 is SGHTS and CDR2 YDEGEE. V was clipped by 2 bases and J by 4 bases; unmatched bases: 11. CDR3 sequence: CASSFYLDRGRYEQYF. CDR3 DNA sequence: TGTGCCAGCAGCTTTTATCTCGACAGGGGTCGGTACGAGCAGTACTTC.

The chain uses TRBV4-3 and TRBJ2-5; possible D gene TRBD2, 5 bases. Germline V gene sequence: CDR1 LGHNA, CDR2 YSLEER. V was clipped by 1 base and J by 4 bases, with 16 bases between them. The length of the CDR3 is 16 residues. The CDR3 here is CASSQGQAGRGETQYF. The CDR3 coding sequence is TGCGCCAGCAGCCAAGGGCAAGCTGGACGGGGAGAGACCCAGTACTTC.

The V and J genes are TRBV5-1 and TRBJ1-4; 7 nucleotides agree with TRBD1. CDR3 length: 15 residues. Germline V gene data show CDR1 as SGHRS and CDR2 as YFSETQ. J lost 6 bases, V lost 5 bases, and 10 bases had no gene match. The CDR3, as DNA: TGCGCCAGCAGTCAAGGGGGCAGGGGCGATGAAAAACTGTTTTTT. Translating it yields CASSQGGRGDEKLFF. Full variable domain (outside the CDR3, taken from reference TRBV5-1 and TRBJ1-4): KAGVTQTPRYLIKTRGQQVTLSCSPISGHRSVSWYQQTPGQGLQFLFEYFSETQRNKGNFPGRFSGRQFSNSRSEMNVSTLELGDSALYLCASSQGGRGDEKLFFGSGTQLSVL.

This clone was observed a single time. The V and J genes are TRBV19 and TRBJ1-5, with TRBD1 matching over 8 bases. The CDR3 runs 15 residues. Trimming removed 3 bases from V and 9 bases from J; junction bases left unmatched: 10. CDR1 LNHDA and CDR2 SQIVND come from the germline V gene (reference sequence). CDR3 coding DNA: TGTGCCAGTAGTATTATCCCAGCAGGGGGCAGGCCCCAGCATTTT. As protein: CASSIIPAGGRPQHF.

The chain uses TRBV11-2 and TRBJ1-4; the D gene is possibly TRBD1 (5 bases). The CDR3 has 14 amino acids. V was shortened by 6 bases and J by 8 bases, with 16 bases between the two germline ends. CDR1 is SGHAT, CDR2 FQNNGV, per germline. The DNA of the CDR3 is TGTGCCAGCAGGGACATCTCAACCGGGGAAAAACTGTTTTTT. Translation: CASRDISTGEKLFF.

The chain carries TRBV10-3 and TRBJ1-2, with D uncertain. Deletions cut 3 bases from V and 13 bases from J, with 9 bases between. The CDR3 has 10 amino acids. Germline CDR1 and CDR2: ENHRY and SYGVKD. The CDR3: CAISDEGFTF. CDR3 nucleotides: TGTGCCATCAGTGACGAGGGTTTCACCTTC.

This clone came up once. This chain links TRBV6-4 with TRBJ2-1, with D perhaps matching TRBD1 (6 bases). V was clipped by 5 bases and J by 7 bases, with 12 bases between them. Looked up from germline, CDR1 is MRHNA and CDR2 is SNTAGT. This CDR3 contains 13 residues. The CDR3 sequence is CASSKTGINEQFF. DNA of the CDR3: TGTGCCAGCAGTAAAACAGGGATAAATGAGCAGTTCTTC.

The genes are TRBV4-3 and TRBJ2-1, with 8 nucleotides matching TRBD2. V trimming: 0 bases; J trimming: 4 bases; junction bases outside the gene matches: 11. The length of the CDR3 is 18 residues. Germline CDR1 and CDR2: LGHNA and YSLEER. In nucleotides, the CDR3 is TGCGCCAGCAGCCAAGATTTAGGGGCAAGCGGGGGATACAATGAGCAGTTCTTC. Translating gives CASSQDLGASGGYNEQFF.

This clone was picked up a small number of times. The CDR3 region is CASSWGSTGNTIYF. The CDR3 region has the DNA TGTGCCAGCAGCTGGGGCAGTACTGGAAACACCATATATTTT. V and J are TRBV11-2 and TRBJ1-3, with a weak D call TRBD1 (5 bases). The germline V gene has CDR1 SGHAT and CDR2 FQNNGV. The CDR3 loop spans 14 amino acids. The germline V and J ends were trimmed by 4 bases and 2 bases, with 9 bases remaining between them.

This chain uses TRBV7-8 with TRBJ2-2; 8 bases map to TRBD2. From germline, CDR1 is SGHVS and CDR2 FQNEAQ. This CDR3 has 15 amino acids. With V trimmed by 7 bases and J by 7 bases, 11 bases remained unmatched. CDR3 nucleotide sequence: TGTGCCAGCACCCCCCGGGGGGGGCGCGGCGGGGAGCTGTTTTTT. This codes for CASTPRGGRGGELFF. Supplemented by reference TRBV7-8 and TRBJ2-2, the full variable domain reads GAGVSQSPRYKVAKRGQDVALRCDPISGHVSLFWYQQALGQGPEFLTYFQNEAQLDKSGLPSDRFFAERPEGSVSTLKIQRTQQEDSAVYLCASTPRGGRGGELFFGEGSRLTVL.

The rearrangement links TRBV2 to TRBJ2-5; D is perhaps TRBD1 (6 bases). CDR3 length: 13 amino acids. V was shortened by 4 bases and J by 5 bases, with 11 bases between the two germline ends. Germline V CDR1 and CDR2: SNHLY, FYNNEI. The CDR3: CASSGFDRETQYF. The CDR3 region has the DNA TGTGCCAGCAGTGGCTTCGACAGGGAGACCCAGTACTTC.

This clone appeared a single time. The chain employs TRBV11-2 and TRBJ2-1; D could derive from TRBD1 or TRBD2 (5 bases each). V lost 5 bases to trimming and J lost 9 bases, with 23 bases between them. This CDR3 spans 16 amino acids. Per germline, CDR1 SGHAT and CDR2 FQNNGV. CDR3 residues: CASSRLVGATTVEQFF. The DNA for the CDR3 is TGTGCCAGCAGCAGACTGGTCGGGGCTACTACAGTTGAGCAGTTCTTC.

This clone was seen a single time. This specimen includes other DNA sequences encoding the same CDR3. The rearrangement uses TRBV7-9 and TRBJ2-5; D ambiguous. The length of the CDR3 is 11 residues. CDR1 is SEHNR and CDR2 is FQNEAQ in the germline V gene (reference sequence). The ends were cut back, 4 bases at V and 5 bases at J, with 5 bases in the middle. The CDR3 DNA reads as TGTGCCAGCAGCTCCCGGGAGACCCAGTACTTC. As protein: CASSSRETQYF.

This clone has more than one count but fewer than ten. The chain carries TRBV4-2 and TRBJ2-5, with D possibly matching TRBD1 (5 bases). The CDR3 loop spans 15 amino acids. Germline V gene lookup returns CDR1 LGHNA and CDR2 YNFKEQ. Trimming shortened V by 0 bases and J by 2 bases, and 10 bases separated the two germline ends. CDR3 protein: CASSQEGQGQETQYF. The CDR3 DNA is TGTGCCAGCAGCCAAGAAGGGCAGGGACAAGAGACCCAGTACTTC.

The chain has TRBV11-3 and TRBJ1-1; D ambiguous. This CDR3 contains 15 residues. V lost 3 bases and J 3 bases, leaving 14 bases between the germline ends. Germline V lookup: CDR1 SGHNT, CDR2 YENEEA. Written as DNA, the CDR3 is TGTGCCAGCAGCTTTGGCCAGGAATCTGACACTGAAGCTTTCTTT. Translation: CASSFGQESDTEAFF. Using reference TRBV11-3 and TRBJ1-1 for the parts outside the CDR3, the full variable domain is EAGVVQSPRYKIIEKKQPVAFWCNPISGHNTLYWYLQNLGQGPELLIRYENEEAVDDSQLPKDRFSAERLKGVDSTLKIQPAELGDSAVYLCASSFGQESDTEAFFGQGTRLTVV.

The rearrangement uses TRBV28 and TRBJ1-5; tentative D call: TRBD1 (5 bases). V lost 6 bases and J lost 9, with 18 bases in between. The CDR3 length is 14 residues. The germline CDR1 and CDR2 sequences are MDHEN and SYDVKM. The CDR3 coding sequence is TGTGCCAGCAGCACCGGGACGGGTTGGATGCCCCAGCATTTT. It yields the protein CASSTGTGWMPQHF.

In DNA, the CDR3 is TGCGCCAGCAGCTTGCAGACAGTTCCTTCCTACGAGCAGTACTTC. The encoded protein is CASSLQTVPSYEQYF. The chain combines TRBV5-1 with TRBJ2-7; the D gene is possibly TRBD1 (5 bases). The CDR3 extends over 15 amino acids. CDR1 and CDR2 (germline): SGHRS, YFSETQ. The V gene lost 1 base and the J gene lost 1 base, with 12 bases spanning the gap. Together with reference TRBV5-1 and TRBJ2-7, the CDR3 gives the full variable domain: KAGVTQTPRYLIKTRGQQVTLSCSPISGHRSVSWYQQTPGQGLQFLFEYFSETQRNKGNFPGRFSGRQFSNSRSEMNVSTLELGDSALYLCASSLQTVPSYEQYFGPGTRLTVT.

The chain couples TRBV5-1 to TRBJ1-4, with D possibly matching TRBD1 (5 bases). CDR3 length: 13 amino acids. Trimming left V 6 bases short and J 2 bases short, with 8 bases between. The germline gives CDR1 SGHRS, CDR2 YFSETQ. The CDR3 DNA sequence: TGCGCCAGCAAGGCAGGGACTAATGAAAAACTGTTTTTT. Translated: CASKAGTNEKLFF.

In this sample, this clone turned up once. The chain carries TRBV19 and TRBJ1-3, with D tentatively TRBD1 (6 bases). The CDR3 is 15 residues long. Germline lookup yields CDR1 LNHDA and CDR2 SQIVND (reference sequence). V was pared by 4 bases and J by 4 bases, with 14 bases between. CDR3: CASSTIQGRGNTIYF. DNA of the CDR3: TGTGCCAGTAGTACCATACAGGGTCGCGGAAACACCATATATTTT.

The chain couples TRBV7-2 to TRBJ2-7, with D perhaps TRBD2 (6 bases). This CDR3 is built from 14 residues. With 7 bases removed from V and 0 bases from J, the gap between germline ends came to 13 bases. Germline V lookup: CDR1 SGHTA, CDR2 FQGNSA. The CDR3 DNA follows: TGTGCCAGCACCTCGGTCGGGAGCTCCTACGAGCAGTACTTC. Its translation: CASTSVGSSYEQYF.

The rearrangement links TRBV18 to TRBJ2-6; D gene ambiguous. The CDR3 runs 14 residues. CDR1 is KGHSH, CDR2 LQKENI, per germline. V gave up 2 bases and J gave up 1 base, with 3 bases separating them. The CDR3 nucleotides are TGTGCCAGCTCACCAGGTTCTGGGGCCAACGTCCTGACTTTC. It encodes CASSPGSGANVLTF.

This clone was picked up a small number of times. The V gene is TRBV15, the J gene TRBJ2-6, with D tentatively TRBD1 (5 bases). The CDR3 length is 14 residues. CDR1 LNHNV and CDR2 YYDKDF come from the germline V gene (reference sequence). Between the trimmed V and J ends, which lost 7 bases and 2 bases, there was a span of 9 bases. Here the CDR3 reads CATTKGTGANVLTF. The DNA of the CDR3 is TGTGCCACCACCAAGGGGACTGGGGCCAACGTCCTGACTTTC.

The CDR3: CASSTTSGGKNEQFF. The CDR3 bases are TGTGCCAGCAGTACCACTAGCGGGGGGAAAAATGAGCAGTTCTTC. This chain uses TRBV6-4 with TRBJ2-1; 12 bases fit TRBD2. V dropped 5 bases and J dropped 7; count of bases not matched to a gene: 6. Germline CDR1 and CDR2: MRHNA and SNTAGT. The CDR3 extends over 15 amino acids.